The clone carrying this T cell receptor (beta chain) has only a few counts. Its antigen is unknown. From the germline J gene comes the end of the CDR3, since the read stops 3 residues before it. Data came from immunoSEQ multiplex PCR; TCRdb stores just in-frame clones and leaves some out. The profile covers 50,000 to 65,000 clones, none occurring a single time. After removal of 3 bases from V and 0 bases from J, the junction contained 13 bases not matched to a gene. The CDR3 is 20 amino acids. This record belongs to a study of T cell clonality in common variable immunodeficiency. Findings and limits, study-wide: Repertoire-complication correlations in CVID were limited by patient heterogeneity.

This TCR derives from a person aged 18 to 70 in good health. Specimen: peripheral blood mononuclear cells. The genes are TRBV7-1 and TRBJ2-7, with 14 bases fitting TRBD2. TRBV7-1 is an ORF for which the function is uncertain. CDR3 sequence reads: CASSSQRGLAGGMRSYEQYF. The part of the CDR3 DNA that was read is TGTGCCAGCAGCTCCCAAAGAGGACTAGCGGGAGGTATGCGCTCCTACGAG.